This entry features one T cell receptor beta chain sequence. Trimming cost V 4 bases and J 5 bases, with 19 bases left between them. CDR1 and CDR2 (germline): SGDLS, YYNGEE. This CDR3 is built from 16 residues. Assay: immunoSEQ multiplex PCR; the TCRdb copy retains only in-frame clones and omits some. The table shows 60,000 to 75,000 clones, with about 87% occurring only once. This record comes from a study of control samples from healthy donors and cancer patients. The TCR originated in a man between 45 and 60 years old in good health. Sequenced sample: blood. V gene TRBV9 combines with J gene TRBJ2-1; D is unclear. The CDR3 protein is CASSSQTVHTHNEQFF. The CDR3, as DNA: TGTGCCAGCAGCTCCCAGACCGTGCACACACACAATGAGCAGTTCTTC.